The following is a T cell receptor beta chain sequence with its context. The data belong to a study of control samples from healthy donors and cancer patients. Deletions cut 6 bases from V and 3 bases from J, with 6 bases between. This CDR3 is built from 12 residues. Per the germline V gene, CDR1 is KGHSH and CDR2 is LQKENI. Repertoires were generated with immunoSEQ multiplex PCR, while TCRdb's copy carries only in-frame clones and drops some. The table shows under 85,000 clones, with 89% occurring only once. The rearrangement uses TRBV18 and TRBJ2-1, with a possible D match to TRBD1 (5 bases). The TCR comes from a man between 60 and 75 years old with colorectal cancer. Sequenced sample: PBMCs. The CDR3: CASSDSYNEQFF. CDR3 sequence (DNA): TGTGCCAGCTCCGACAGCTACAATGAGCAGTTCTTC.